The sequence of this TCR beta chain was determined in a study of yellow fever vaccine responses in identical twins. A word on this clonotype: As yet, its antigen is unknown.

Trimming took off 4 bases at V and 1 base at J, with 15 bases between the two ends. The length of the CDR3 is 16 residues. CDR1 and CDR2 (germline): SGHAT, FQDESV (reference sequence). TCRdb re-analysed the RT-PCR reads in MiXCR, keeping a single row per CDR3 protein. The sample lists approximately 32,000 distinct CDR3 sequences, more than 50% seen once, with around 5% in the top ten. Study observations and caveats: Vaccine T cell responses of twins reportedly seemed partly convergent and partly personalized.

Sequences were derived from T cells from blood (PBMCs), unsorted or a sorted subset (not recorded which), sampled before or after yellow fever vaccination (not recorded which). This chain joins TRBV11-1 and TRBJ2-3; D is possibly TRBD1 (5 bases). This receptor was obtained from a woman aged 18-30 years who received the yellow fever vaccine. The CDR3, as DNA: TGTGCCAGCAGCTCCCCCTCAGGGCTCCGCACAGATACGCAGTATTTT. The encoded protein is CASSSPSGLRTDTQYF.